This TCR beta chain is drawn from a study of identifying expanded T cells in peripheral blood. Whole-study results and caveats: Across healthy donors, higher total template counts meant significantly greater approximately two-week count variance. About 1.2 clones differed between technical replicates, versus around 15 and 19 over time.

Some clones are missing from TCRdb's copy, which holds only in-frame ones; the method was immunoSEQ multiplex PCR. The top ten clones hold around 7% of a sample with roughly 84,000 clones, 80% to 90% of them seen once. Concerning this clone: As yet, its antigen is unknown.

This CDR3 contains 16 residues. The germline V gene encodes CDR1 KGHSH and CDR2 LQKENI. Trimming removed 0 bases from V and 2 bases from J; junction bases left unmatched: 2. During the collection period, no donor immune events like infections were recorded. The sequencing input was blood. The TCR originated in a person aged 18-70 years in good health. V usage is TRBV18 and J usage is TRBJ2-1; TRBD2 matches at 9 bases. CDR3 sequence: CASSPPGTSTYNEQFF. The CDR3, as DNA: TGTGCCAGCTCACCACCCGGGACTAGCACCTACAATGAGCAGTTCTTC.